Below are 21 T cell receptor beta chains sequenced from a single sample in a study of blood T cells in healthy people across ages. PCR was performed a second time for roughly 7 to 11 cycles using a sample-barcoded 5' primer and a J-beta primer mix. Using its own MiXCR run on the 5' RACE reads, TCRdb lists one record per CDR3 protein. The sample holds hundreds of thousands of distinct CDR3 sequences; 40% to 60% are singletons and the top ten take roughly 12%. Sequences were obtained from blood. These TCRs come from a man aged 25 to 40 in good health.

This clonotype was seen at least ten times. This sequence joins TRBV2 and TRBJ2-3; 12 bases align to TRBD2. CDR3 length: 16 residues. V shed 4 bases and J 2 bases; nucleotides not matched to a gene: 4. Germline V gives CDR1 SNHLY, CDR2 FYNNEI. DNA for the CDR3: TGTGCCAGCAGTGGAACTAGCGGGGGGACCACAGATACGCAGTATTTT. Protein product: CASSGTSGGTTDTQYF.

This chain joins TRBV12-3 or TRBV12-4 and TRBJ1-2; D ambiguous. This CDR3 has 14 amino acids. Trimming stripped 5 bases from V and 0 bases from J, with 10 bases between. Here the CDR3 DNA reads TGTGCCAGCAGTAAAGAGGGCGCTAACTATGGCTACACCTTC. Protein sequence: CASSKEGANYGYTF.

This chain links TRBV12-3 or TRBV12-4 with TRBJ2-7; TRBD2 matches 10 bases. The CDR3 contains 15 residues. J lost 0 bases, V lost 6 bases, and 5 bases had no gene match. DNA of the CDR3: TGTGCCAGCAGCCCCGGGACTAGCGTCTCCTACGAGCAGTACTTC. This encodes CASSPGTSVSYEQYF.

The chain combines TRBV19 with TRBJ1-5, with D maybe TRBD1 (6 bases). Trimming shortened V by 5 bases and J by 3 bases, and 14 bases separated the two germline ends. CDR1 and CDR2 (germline): LNHDA, SQIVND (reference sequence). CDR3 length equals 15 residues. As DNA, the CDR3 is TGTGCCAGTAGTCCCCAGGACAGACCCAATCAGCCCCAGCATTTT. The encoded protein is CASSPQDRPNQPQHF.

Worth noting for this clonotype: One junction end disagrees with the germline gene, perhaps due to a read error. This chain links TRBV11-2 with TRBJ2-4; D unclear. The CDR3 extends over 14 amino acids. Germline V gene data show CDR1 as SGHAT and CDR2 as FQNNGV. CDR3 amino acids: CASSIEVAKNIQYF. CDR3 sequence (DNA): TGTGCCAGCAGCATAGAGGTAGCCAAAAACATTCAGTACTTC. The variable domain in full, with the rest retrieved from reference TRBV11-2 and TRBJ2-4, is EAGVAQSPRYKIIEKRQSVAFWCNPISGHATLYWYQQILGQGPKLLIQFQNNGVVDDSQLPKDRFSAERLKGVDSTLKIQPAKLEDSAVYLCASSIEVAKNIQYFGAGTRLSVL.

This clonotype occurred a few times. The chain combines TRBV3-1 with TRBJ2-1; TRBD2 matches 9 bases. This CDR3 spans 17 amino acids. The trim removed 1 base at V and 4 bases at J, leaving 8 bases unmatched. Germline-derived CDR1 and CDR2 are LGHDT and YNNKEL (reference sequence). CDR3 nucleotide sequence: TGTGCCAGCAGCCAAGGGGCCAGCGGGGGGCAGTACAATGAGCAGTTCTTC. Translating gives CASSQGASGGQYNEQFF.

The chain joins TRBV28 to TRBJ1-2, with a weak D call TRBD1 (5 bases). Germline assignment: CDR1 MDHEN and CDR2 SYDVKM. The CDR3 is 18 residues long. V was trimmed by 4 bases and J by 3 bases, leaving 24 bases between them. The CDR3 sequence: CASSSLRKGAATDYGYTF. The CDR3 DNA sequence: TGTGCCAGCAGTTCCTTACGGAAAGGGGCGGCAACGGACTATGGCTACACCTTC.

V and J are TRBV20-1 and TRBJ2-3; D call uncertain. Trimming removed 6 bases from V and 4 bases from J, with 8 bases in between. This CDR3 spans 11 amino acids. Per the germline V gene, CDR1 is DFQATT and CDR2 is SNEGSKA (reference sequence). The CDR3, as DNA: TGCAGTGCCGATGTAGCAGATACGCAGTATTTT. Residues: CSADVADTQYF.

The rearrangement links TRBV5-1 to TRBJ2-7; D tentatively fits TRBD1 or TRBD2 (7 bases each). This CDR3 is 17 amino acids long. The germline V gene has CDR1 SGHRS and CDR2 YFSETQ. V was cut by 1 base and J by 0 bases, with 17 bases left in between. CDR3 sequence reads: CASSLYQGGANSYEQYF. The CDR3 region has the DNA TGCGCCAGCAGCTTGTACCAGGGGGGGGCCAACTCCTACGAGCAGTACTTC.

The table lists this clonotype with a few counts. The chain recombines TRBV11-1 with TRBJ2-3, with 9 bases identical to TRBD2. Trimming cost V 5 bases and J 5 bases; bases outside gene matches: 14. The CDR3 is made up of 17 amino acids. Germline V CDR1 and CDR2: SGHAT, FQDESV (reference sequence). CDR3 in DNA: TGTGCCAGCAGCCCAAACGGGCTAGCGGGGATGGGAGATACGCAGTATTTT. This encodes CASSPNGLAGMGDTQYF. The full variable domain, with the rest looked up from reference TRBV11-1 and TRBJ2-3, is EAEVAQSPRYKITEKSQAVAFWCDPISGHATLYWYRQILGQGPELLVQFQDESVVDDSQLPKDRFSAERLKGVDSTLKIQPAELGDSAMYLCASSPNGLAGMGDTQYFGPGTRLTVL.

The chain employs TRBV28 and TRBJ2-1, with D uncertain. CDR3 length: 13 amino acids. Germline lookup yields CDR1 MDHEN and CDR2 SYDVKM. V was clipped by 7 bases and J by 3 bases, with 10 bases between them. In DNA, the CDR3 is TGTGCCAGCACCTTTAGTGACTACAATGAGCAGTTCTTC. Its protein is CASTFSDYNEQFF.

The chain links TRBV25-1 to TRBJ2-3; D is uncertain. There are 15 residues in the CDR3. Trimming cost V 5 bases and J 2 bases, with 14 bases left between them. Per germline, CDR1 MGHDK and CDR2 SYGVNS. The CDR3 is CASSPSDGITDTQYF. Written as DNA, the CDR3 is TGTGCCAGCAGTCCCTCGGACGGAATCACAGATACGCAGTATTTT.

This clonotype was observed a handful of times. This chain connects TRBV7-8 to TRBJ1-1; D not resolved. Germline V CDR1 and CDR2: SGHVS, FQNEAQ. The CDR3 is 15 amino acids. V lost 1 base and J 4 bases, leaving 13 bases between the germline ends. The CDR3 sequence: CASSLELTAGTEAFF. DNA for the CDR3: TGTGCCAGCAGCTTAGAATTGACCGCTGGCACTGAAGCTTTCTTT.

The chain recombines TRBV4-1 with TRBJ1-1; 8 positions agree with TRBD1. The junction had 9 bases not matched to a gene; V was cut back by 2 bases and J by 7 bases. Germline values: CDR1 MGHRA, CDR2 YSYEKL. The CDR3 has 15 amino acids. Here the CDR3 reads CASSQSLGQGNEAFF. CDR3 sequence (DNA): TGCGCCAGCAGCCAATCTCTAGGACAGGGCAATGAAGCTTTCTTT.

The V and J genes are TRBV28 and TRBJ2-5; 7 bases are shared with TRBD2. CDR1 is MDHEN and CDR2 is SYDVKM in the germline V gene. V shed 7 bases and J 2 bases; nucleotides not matched to a gene: 10. The CDR3 extends over 15 amino acids. The CDR3: CASTSWTGGQETQYF. DNA of the CDR3: TGTGCCAGCACCAGCTGGACGGGGGGTCAAGAGACCCAGTACTTC.

The chain uses TRBV13 and TRBJ2-5; D might be TRBD1 (5 bases). Trimming took 1 base from V and 4 from J, leaving 10 bases between them. Germline-derived CDR1 and CDR2 are PRHDT and FYEKMQ (reference sequence). The CDR3 totals 14 residues. The CDR3 region is CASSLEGIRETQYF. The DNA for the CDR3 is TGTGCCAGCAGCTTAGAGGGGATTAGAGAGACCCAGTACTTC.

The DNA for the CDR3 is TGTGCCAGCAGCCAAGGAAGCGGGCAGGGGGCACAGCATTTT. Its translation: CASSQGSGQGAQHF. The V call is TRBV3-1, the J call TRBJ1-5, with TRBD1 matching 8 bases. Germline V gene lookup returns CDR1 LGHDT and CDR2 YNNKEL (reference sequence). The V segment lost 1 base and the J segment 13 bases; nucleotides outside the gene matches: 9. This CDR3 region has 14 residues.

V usage is TRBV12-3 or TRBV12-4 and J usage is TRBJ2-1, with a tentative D call TRBD2 (6 bases). V was clipped by 6 bases and J by 9 bases, with 15 bases between them. This CDR3 region has 13 residues. This CDR3 is CASSQGGVIEQFF. CDR3 sequence (DNA): TGTGCCAGCAGCCAAGGAGGGGTAATTGAGCAGTTCTTC.

The rearrangement joins TRBV5-1 to TRBJ1-4; 9 positions match TRBD1. Germline V gene sequence: CDR1 SGHRS, CDR2 YFSETQ. The CDR3 is made up of 15 amino acids. V was clipped by 4 bases and J by 5 bases; unmatched bases: 6. The CDR3 nucleotides read TGCGCCAGCAGCCTTTCCGGGACAGGGAATGAAAAACTGTTTTTT. This translates into CASSLSGTGNEKLFF.

This clonotype occurred a few times. The rearrangement uses TRBV9 and TRBJ1-1; unclear D gene. Germline CDR1 is SGDLS and CDR2 is YYNGEE. The CDR3 runs 13 residues. The V end was cut by 3 bases, the J end by 3 bases, with 9 bases between. CDR3 region: CASSAEPDTEAFF. CDR3 DNA: TGTGCCAGCAGCGCGGAGCCTGACACTGAAGCTTTCTTT. The full variable domain, completed using reference TRBV9 and TRBJ1-1, is DSGVTQTPKHLITATGQRVTLRCSPRSGDLSVYWYQQSLDQGLQFLIQYYNGEERAKGNILERFSAQQFPDLHSELNLSSLELGDSALYFCASSAEPDTEAFFGQGTRLTVV.

The CDR3 loop is CASLTRGTEQFF. DNA of the CDR3: TGTGCCAGCTTAACGCGCGGGACTGAGCAGTTCTTC. The rearrangement joins TRBV27 to TRBJ2-1; D might be TRBD2 (6 bases). Germline V CDR1 and CDR2: MNHEY, SMNVEV (reference sequence). The CDR3 has 12 residues. V was clipped by 8 bases and J by 9 bases, with 14 bases between them.